A selection of T cell receptor beta chains follows, all from one sample in a study of CD8+ T cells in alopecia areata. Profiling relied on immunoSEQ multiplex PCR, and the TCRdb table lists in-frame clones only, not all of them. The sample shows about 140,000 clones, 40% to 55% of them seen only once. Sequenced here: CD4+ T cells sorted from blood, sampled at week 0. These receptors came from a human donor with alopecia areata. The CDR3 runs from the conserved cysteine through the conserved F or W. The D gene is left open where the match is weak. Clone size is shown for a subset of rows, as once, few, many or a class of expanded clone.

d_gene	v_gene	abundance	j_gene	CDR3nt	CDR3aa
-	TRBV27	-	TRBJ2-5	TGTGCCAGCAGTGGTCAGGGGAGTGGAGAGACCCAGTACTTC	CASSGQGSGETQYF
-	TRBV29-1	few	TRBJ1-2	TGCAGCGTTGACCCCGGCTTTTCGGGGGGCTACACCTTC	CSVDPGFSGGYTF
-	TRBV10-1	-	TRBJ2-2	TGCGCCAGCAGCGGATCGAGACCCGCCGGGGAGCTGTTTTTT	CASSGSRPAGELFF
-	TRBV7-8	-	TRBJ2-2	TGTGCCAGCAGCCCTCTCGGTGATGTTACCGGGGAGCTGTTTTTT	CASSPLGDVTGELFF
-	TRBV19	few	TRBJ2-2	TGTGCCAGTAGTATCGGGCAGGGGAAGCGAGTCGGCACCGGGGAGCTGTTTTTT	CASSIGQGKRVGTGELFF
TRBD2	TRBV30	-	TRBJ2-4	TGTGCCTGGAGTGCACTGGGACTAGCGGAAATAGCCAAAAACATTCAGTACTTC	CAWSALGLAEIAKNIQYF
TRBD1	TRBV7-9	-	TRBJ2-6	TGTGCCAGCAGGCGGACAGGGGGAAGCGGGGCCAACGTCCTGACTTTC	CASRRTGGSGANVLTF
TRBD2	TRBV27	-	TRBJ2-7	TGTGCCAGCAGACGTTCCCTAGCGGGAGACTACGAGCAGTACTTC	CASRRSLAGDYEQYF
TRBD1	TRBV6-5	-	TRBJ1-2	TGTGCCAGCAGAGACTACAGGGGCGTGGGTTATGGCTACACCTTC	CASRDYRGVGYGYTF
-	TRBV4-1	-	TRBJ2-6	TGCGCCAGCAGCCAAGCACAAGCAAACTCTGGGGCCAACGTCCTGACTTTC	CASSQAQANSGANVLTF
-	TRBV5-1	-	TRBJ2-7	TGCGCCAGCAGCCCAGTGAGCGGTTACGAGCAGTACTTC	CASSPVSGYEQYF
TRBD1	TRBV6-6	-	TRBJ1-5	TGTGCCAGCAGTTACCCCAGGGGGAATCAGCCCCAGCATTTT	CASSYPRGNQPQHF
TRBD2	TRBV29-1	-	TRBJ2-5	TGCAGCGTTGAAGATCTACTAGCGGGAGACCAAGAGACCCAGTACTTC	CSVEDLLAGDQETQYF
-	TRBV5-4	-	TRBJ1-2	TGTGCCAGCAGCCCCCCGGGACGGGCAGCTAACTATGGCTACACCTTC	CASSPPGRAANYGYTF
-	TRBV14	-	TRBJ2-1	TGTGCCAGCAGTGGGACCTACTCCCAGCAGTTCTTC	CASSGTYSQQFF
-	TRBV9	-	TRBJ2-1	TGTGCCAGCAGCCGCGACTTCATGCAGTTCTTC	CASSRDFMQFF
-	TRBV4-2	-	TRBJ2-1	TGTGCCAGCAGCCAAGTCTCGTACAATGAGCAGTTCTTC	CASSQVSYNEQFF
-	TRBV19	-	TRBJ2-5	TGTGCCAGTAGTATTTTGGGCGCAGCCGTGGAGACCCAGTACTTC	CASSILGAAVETQYF
TRBD2	TRBV5-1	-	TRBJ2-7	TGCGCCAGCAGCTTGGGACTAGCGGGAGTCTACGAGCAGTACTTC	CASSLGLAGVYEQYF
-	TRBV29-1	few	TRBJ1-2	TGCAGCGTTGACCCACAGGGCTTGGGGTATGGCTACACCTTC	CSVDPQGLGYGYTF
-	TRBV6-5	-	TRBJ1-1	TGTGCCAGCAGTTCCCAGGCTTTAGGGACTGAAGCTTTCTTT	CASSSQALGTEAFF
-	TRBV30	-	TRBJ2-3	TGTGCCTGGAATCCACGGGGTTGGACAGATACGCAGTATTTT	CAWNPRGWTDTQYF
-	TRBV2	-	TRBJ1-4	TGTGCCAGCAACCAGGACTATTATGAAAAACTGTTTTTT	CASNQDYYEKLFF
-	TRBV2	-	TRBJ1-1	TGTGCCAGCAGTGCGGAAAGGGGGATTGGGATGAACACTGAAGCTTTCTTT	CASSAERGIGMNTEAFF
-	TRBV7-2	-	TRBJ1-5	TGTGCCAGCAGCTTAACCCTTAATCAGCCCCAGCATTTT	CASSLTLNQPQHF
TRBD1	TRBV6-6	-	TRBJ2-1	TGTGCCAGCAGTTACGGGGACAGGTTAGCCTACAATGAGCAGTTCTTC	CASSYGDRLAYNEQFF
-	TRBV7-9	once	TRBJ2-6	TGTGCCAGCAGCTTTGTGATCTCTGGGGCCAACGTCCTGACTTTC	CASSFVISGANVLTF
TRBD1	TRBV25-1	few	TRBJ2-1	TGTGCCAGCAGTGAATCTGGGACAGGGCCGAACAATGAGCAGTTCTTC	CASSESGTGPNNEQFF
TRBD1	TRBV7-9	-	TRBJ1-2	TGTGCCAGCAGCCCCCAGGGAGGGGGCGTCTATGGCTACACCTTC	CASSPQGGGVYGYTF
-	TRBV7-9	-	TRBJ1-5	TGTGCCAGCAGCCTCGACAGAGGGGATCAGCCCCAGCATTTT	CASSLDRGDQPQHF
-	TRBV29-1	few	TRBJ2-3	TGCAGCGTTGAACCAGGGCTGCACACAGATACGCAGTATTTT	CSVEPGLHTDTQYF
TRBD1	TRBV6-5	-	TRBJ2-5	TGTGCCAGCAGTTACCCCCGAACAGGGGGGAGTGAGACCCAGTACTTC	CASSYPRTGGSETQYF
-	TRBV9	few	TRBJ2-1	TGTGCCAGCAGCGATAGGAGGGGCCTAGGGAAGGATGAGCAGTTCTTC	CASSDRRGLGKDEQFF
-	TRBV25-1	-	TRBJ1-3	TGTGCCAGCAGTCCTTCAAGAAGCTCTGGAAACACCATATATTTT	CASSPSRSSGNTIYF
TRBD2	TRBV7-8	few	TRBJ2-5	TGTGCCACCCTACGAACTAGCGCGCAAGAGACCCAGTACTTC	CATLRTSAQETQYF
-	TRBV5-8	few	TRBJ1-1	TGTGCCAGCAGCTTGGCGTCGGGAAGAAGGGGGACTGAAGCTTTCTTT	CASSLASGRRGTEAFF
TRBD1	TRBV29-1	-	TRBJ1-2	TGCAGCGGGCTAGACAGGGGGGTAGGCTACACCTTC	CSGLDRGVGYTF
-	TRBV7-3	-	TRBJ2-3	TGTGCCAGCAGCCCGACTGGGAGCACAGATACGCAGTATTTT	CASSPTGSTDTQYF
-	TRBV6-1	-	TRBJ1-3	TGTGCCAGCAGTGAGGCGGTTGGGAACACCATATATTTT	CASSEAVGNTIYF
-	TRBV7-2	-	TRBJ2-7	TGTGCCAGCAGTAATGGTCGATCGGGCGAGCAGTACTTC	CASSNGRSGEQYF
-	TRBV9	-	TRBJ2-7	TGTGCCAGCAGCGTTGGGCAGGCTTACTCCTACGAGCAGTACTTC	CASSVGQAYSYEQYF
-	TRBV29-1	-	TRBJ1-2	TGCAGCGCAGAAGGGGGGCAAAGTGGCTACACCTTC	CSAEGGQSGYTF
TRBD2	TRBV30	-	TRBJ2-3	TGTGCCTGGAGAAAGCGGGACTTTTCCCGAGGCACAGATACGCAGTATTTT	CAWRKRDFSRGTDTQYF
-	TRBV30	-	TRBJ1-3	TGTGCCTGGCGACACGTCTCTGGAAACACCATATATTTT	CAWRHVSGNTIYF
TRBD1	TRBV29-1	few	TRBJ2-7	TGCAGCGTTGGACAGGGGGCGTACGAGCAGTACTTC	CSVGQGAYEQYF
-	TRBV11-2	-	TRBJ2-2	TGTGCCAGCAGCTTGACGAACACCGGGGAGCTGTTTTTT	CASSLTNTGELFF
-	TRBV30	-	TRBJ2-7	TGTGCCTGGAGTGGCGACATCGGCTACGAGCAGTACTTC	CAWSGDIGYEQYF
TRBD1	TRBV15	-	TRBJ2-1	TGTGCCACCAGGACAGGGGGCCTTCCCTACAATGAGCAGTTCTTC	CATRTGGLPYNEQFF
-	TRBV9	-	TRBJ1-5	TGTGCCAGCAGCGTGGAAGATAATCAGCCCCAGCATTTT	CASSVEDNQPQHF
TRBD2	TRBV7-9	many	TRBJ2-1	TGTGCCAGCAGCCCCAGGCGGGGGGCTAGTGAGCAGTTCTTC	CASSPRRGASEQFF
TRBD2	TRBV27	-	TRBJ2-3	TGTGCCAGCAGTTCCCGAGCGGGAGGGCCGACAGATACGCAGTATTTT	CASSSRAGGPTDTQYF
TRBD1	TRBV7-2	many	TRBJ1-3	TGTGCCAGCAGCTTAGGGGGACAGGGGATCTCTGGAAACACCATATATTTT	CASSLGGQGISGNTIYF
TRBD1	TRBV29-1	-	TRBJ1-5	TGCAGCGTCGGACAGGGGGGACAGCCCCAGCATTTT	CSVGQGGQPQHF